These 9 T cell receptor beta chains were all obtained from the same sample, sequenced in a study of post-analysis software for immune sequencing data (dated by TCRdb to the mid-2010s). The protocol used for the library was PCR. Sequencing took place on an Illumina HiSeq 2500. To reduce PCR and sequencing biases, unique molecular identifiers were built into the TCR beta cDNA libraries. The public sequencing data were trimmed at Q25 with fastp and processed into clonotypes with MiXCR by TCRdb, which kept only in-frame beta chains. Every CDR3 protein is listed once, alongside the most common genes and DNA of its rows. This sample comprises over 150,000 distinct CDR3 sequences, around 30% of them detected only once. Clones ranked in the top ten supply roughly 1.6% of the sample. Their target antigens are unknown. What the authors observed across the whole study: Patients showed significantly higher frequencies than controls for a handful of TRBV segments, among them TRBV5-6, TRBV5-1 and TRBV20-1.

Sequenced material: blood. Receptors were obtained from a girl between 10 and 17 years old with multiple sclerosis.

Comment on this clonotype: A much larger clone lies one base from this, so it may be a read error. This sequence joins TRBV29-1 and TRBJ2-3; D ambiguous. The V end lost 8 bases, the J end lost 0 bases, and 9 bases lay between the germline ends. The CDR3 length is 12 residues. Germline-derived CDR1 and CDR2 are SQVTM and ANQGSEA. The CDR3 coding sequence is TGCAGCTCCGCGGCAAGCACAGATACGCAGTATTTT. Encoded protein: CSSAASTDTQYF.

The DNA of the CDR3 is TGTGCCACGCGTAGCACCCCCGGAAACACCATATATTTT. As protein: CATRSTPGNTIYF. The genes are TRBV15 and TRBJ1-3; D not resolved. Germline loops: CDR1 LNHNV, CDR2 YYDKDF (reference sequence). CDR3 length equals 13 residues. V lost 9 bases and J lost 4, with 13 bases in between.

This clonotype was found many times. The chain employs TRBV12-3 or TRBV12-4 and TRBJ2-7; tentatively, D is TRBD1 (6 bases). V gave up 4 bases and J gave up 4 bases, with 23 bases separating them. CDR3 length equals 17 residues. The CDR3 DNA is TGTGCCAGCAGTTCATCCCGCGACAGGACGGAACTTTACGAGCAGTACTTC. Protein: CASSSSRDRTELYEQYF.

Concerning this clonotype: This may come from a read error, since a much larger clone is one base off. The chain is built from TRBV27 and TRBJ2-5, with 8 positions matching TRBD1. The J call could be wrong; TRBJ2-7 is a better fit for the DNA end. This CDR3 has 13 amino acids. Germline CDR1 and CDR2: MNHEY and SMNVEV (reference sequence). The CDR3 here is CASNPVGQGEQYF. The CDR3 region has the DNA TGTGCCAGCAATCCCGTTGGACAGGGCGAGCAGTACTTC.

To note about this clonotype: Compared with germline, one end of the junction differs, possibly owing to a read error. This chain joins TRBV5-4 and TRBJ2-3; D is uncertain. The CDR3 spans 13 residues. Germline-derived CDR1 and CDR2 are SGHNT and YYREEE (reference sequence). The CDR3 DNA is TGTGCCAGCAGCTTGCAAAGCACAGATACGAAGTATTTT. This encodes CASSLQSTDTKYF.

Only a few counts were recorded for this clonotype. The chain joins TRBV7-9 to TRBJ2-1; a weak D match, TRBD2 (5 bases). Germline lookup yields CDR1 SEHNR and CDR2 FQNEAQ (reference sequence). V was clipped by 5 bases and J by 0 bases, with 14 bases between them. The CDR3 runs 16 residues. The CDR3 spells CASSAPRGSSYNEQFF. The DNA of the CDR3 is TGTGCCAGCAGCGCCCCTCGTGGGAGCTCCTACAATGAGCAGTTCTTC.

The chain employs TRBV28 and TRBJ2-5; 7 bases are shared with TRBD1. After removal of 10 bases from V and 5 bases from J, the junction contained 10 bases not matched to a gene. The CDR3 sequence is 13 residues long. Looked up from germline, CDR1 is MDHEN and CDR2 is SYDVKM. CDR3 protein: CATCRGTRETQYF. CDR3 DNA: TGTGCCACCTGCAGGGGGACCAGGGAGACCCAGTACTTC.

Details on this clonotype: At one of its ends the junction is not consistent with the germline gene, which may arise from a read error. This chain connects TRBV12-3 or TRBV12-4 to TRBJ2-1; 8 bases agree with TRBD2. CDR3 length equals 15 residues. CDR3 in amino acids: CAGSLGSGIFNEQFF. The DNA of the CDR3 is TGTGCCGGCAGTTTAGGTAGCGGGATCTTCAATGAGCAGTTCTTC.

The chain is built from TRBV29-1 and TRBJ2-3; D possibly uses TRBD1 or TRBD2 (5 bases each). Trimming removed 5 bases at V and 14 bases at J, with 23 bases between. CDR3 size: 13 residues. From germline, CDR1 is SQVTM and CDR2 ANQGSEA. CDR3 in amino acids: CSVPGRNNEKLYF. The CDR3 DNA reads TGCAGCGTTCCGGGACGGAATAATGAAAAACTGTATTTT.